Listed below are T cell receptor beta chains from one sample, sequenced in a study of T cells after yellow fever vaccination. TCRdb processed the 5' RACE reads anew with MiXCR; each CDR3 protein has one entry. This sample carries around 70,000 distinct CDR3 sequences, more than 5.5% of them seen once, and the ten largest clones take around 32%. The source material was CD8+ T cells sorted from PBMCs, sampled less than 6 days after the first yellow fever vaccination. The receptors were sampled from a man aged 18 to 30 who received the YFV17D yellow fever vaccine. Both conserved end residues are part of each CDR3. A D gene is named only where the DNA matches it firmly. Some rows mark clone size as missing; the rest say once, few, many or name a class of expanded clone.

size: many; V: TRBV2; D: TRBD1; J: TRBJ1-5; DNA: TGTGCCAGCGAGGACAGGTTCAATCAGCCCCAGCATTTT; CDR3: CASEDRFNQPQHF
size: many; V: TRBV4-3; D: NA; J: TRBJ2-1; DNA: TGCGCCAGCAGTCCTAAAGCGGACCCCTACAATGAGCAGTTCTTC; CDR3: CASSPKADPYNEQFF
size: many; V: TRBV10-3; D: TRBD2; J: TRBJ2-3; DNA: TGTGCCATAGCAAGCGGGGGGGACACAGATACGCAGTATTTT; CDR3: CAIASGGDTDTQYF
size: many; V: TRBV6-4; D: TRBD2; J: TRBJ2-3; DNA: TGTGCCAGCAGTGGCGGGGGGGCCAGCACAGATACGCAGTATTTT; CDR3: CASSGGGASTDTQYF
size: few; V: TRBV12-3/TRBV12-4; D: NA; J: TRBJ2-5; DNA: TGTGCCAGCAATTTGGGACGGGAGCCAAGGTACTTC; CDR3: CASNLGREPRYF
size: few; V: TRBV5-1; D: NA; J: TRBJ2-7; DNA: TGCGCCAGCAGCTTGGAGGAGGAGGACGAGCAGTACTTC; CDR3: CASSLEEEDEQYF
size: many; V: TRBV6-5; D: TRBD1; J: TRBJ1-2; DNA: TGTGCCAGCAGTTACTCCAACGACAGGGGAGGGTATGGCTACACCTTC; CDR3: CASSYSNDRGGYGYTF
size: many; V: TRBV2; D: NA; J: TRBJ2-3; DNA: TGTGCCAGCAGTGAAGCAGGGGGCACAGATACGCAGTATTTT; CDR3: CASSEAGGTDTQYF
size: NA; V: TRBV12-3/TRBV12-4; D: NA; J: TRBJ2-5; DNA: TGTGCCAGCAGTTTATTTATGACTGGGGGGCTCGGAGAGACCCAGTACTTC; CDR3: CASSLFMTGGLGETQYF
size: many; V: TRBV6-4; D: TRBD2; J: TRBJ2-3; DNA: TGTGCCAGCAGCGCTAGCGGGGAGTCAGATACGCAGTATTTT; CDR3: CASSASGESDTQYF
size: few; V: TRBV2; D: NA; J: TRBJ2-1; DNA: TGTGCCAGCAGTGACTATAGGAGCTCCTACAATGAGCAGTTCTTC; CDR3: CASSDYRSSYNEQFF
size: few; V: TRBV29-1; D: NA; J: TRBJ2-3; DNA: TGCAGCGCAGATCCTATAAGCACAGATACGCAGTATTTT; CDR3: CSADPISTDTQYF
size: few; V: TRBV7-2; D: TRBD1; J: TRBJ2-1; DNA: TGTGCCAGCAGCTTAGGCTACCGGGACAGACTTCACTCCTACAATGAGCAGTTCTTC; CDR3: CASSLGYRDRLHSYNEQFF
size: many; V: TRBV6-2/TRBV6-3; D: NA; J: TRBJ1-2; DNA: TGTGCCAGCAGTTACTCAATGGAACGTGGCTACACCTTC; CDR3: CASSYSMERGYTF
size: NA; V: TRBV29-1; D: NA; J: TRBJ1-1; DNA: TGCAGCGTTCCGGGGGGAGTGGGTGCTTTCTTT; CDR3: CSVPGGVGAFF
size: many; V: TRBV29-1; D: NA; J: TRBJ2-3; DNA: TGCAGCGTTGATGAGGACAGTCCCTTCACAGATACGCAGTATTTT; CDR3: CSVDEDSPFTDTQYF
size: many; V: TRBV4-1; D: TRBD2; J: TRBJ2-5; DNA: TGCGCCAGCAGCCACCTAGCGGGTCCAGAGACCCAGTACTTC; CDR3: CASSHLAGPETQYF
size: many; V: TRBV5-1; D: TRBD1; J: TRBJ2-7; DNA: TGCGCCAGCAGCATGGGACAGGGGTTAACCTACGAGCAGTACTTC; CDR3: CASSMGQGLTYEQYF
size: NA; V: TRBV4-3; D: NA; J: TRBJ2-7; DNA: TGCGCCAGCAGCCAAGATGAGGACCCGGAGCAGTACTTC; CDR3: CASSQDEDPEQYF
size: NA; V: TRBV29-1; D: NA; J: TRBJ1-1; DNA: TGCAGCGTTGGCAGTGGTGGTGAAGCTTTCTTT; CDR3: CSVGSGGEAFF
size: many; V: TRBV4-2; D: TRBD2; J: TRBJ2-5; DNA: TGTGCCAGCAGCCATGCCGCCGGGACTAGCGGAGAAGAGACCCAGTACTTC; CDR3: CASSHAAGTSGEETQYF
size: many; V: TRBV5-4; D: TRBD2; J: TRBJ2-5; DNA: TGTGCCAGCAGCGGGGGACTAAGCGTTCGAGAGACCCAGTACTTC; CDR3: CASSGGLSVRETQYF
size: few; V: TRBV5-1; D: NA; J: TRBJ1-1; DNA: TGCGCCAGCAGCTTGGAAGTCGGGATGAACACTGAAGCTTTCTTT; CDR3: CASSLEVGMNTEAFF
size: many; V: TRBV7-2; D: TRBD2; J: TRBJ2-3; DNA: TGTGCCAGCAGCCACATTAGCGGGGGGGCCGGTAATACGCAGTATTTT; CDR3: CASSHISGGAGNTQYF
size: few; V: TRBV4-1; D: NA; J: TRBJ2-3; DNA: TGCGCCAGCAGCCAAGAACTCGCCCCTCGCACAGATACGCAGTATTTT; CDR3: CASSQELAPRTDTQYF
size: few; V: TRBV5-6; D: NA; J: TRBJ1-2; DNA: TGTGCCAGCAGCTTAGGACCCTATGGCTACACCTTC; CDR3: CASSLGPYGYTF
size: many; V: TRBV7-6; D: NA; J: TRBJ2-1; DNA: TGTGCCAGCAGCTTAGACCAAACACAGTCCAATGAGCAGTTCTTC; CDR3: CASSLDQTQSNEQFF
size: many; V: TRBV4-1; D: NA; J: TRBJ2-7; DNA: TGCGCCAGCAGCCCCCTAACGGCGCCAATTAATGAGCAGTACTTC; CDR3: CASSPLTAPINEQYF
size: many; V: TRBV11-2; D: NA; J: TRBJ2-3; DNA: TGTGCCAGCAGCCGGGGATCCTACATCACAGATACGCAGTATTTT; CDR3: CASSRGSYITDTQYF
size: few; V: TRBV5-6; D: NA; J: TRBJ2-2; DNA: TGTGCCAGCAGTTCTAGGACCGGGGAGCTGTTTTTT; CDR3: CASSSRTGELFF
size: NA; V: TRBV6-6; D: NA; J: TRBJ2-7; DNA: TGTGCCAGCAGTTACCCTGCGGGGTACGAGCAGTACTTC; CDR3: CASSYPAGYEQYF
size: NA; V: TRBV27; D: NA; J: TRBJ1-2; DNA: TGTGCCAGCTCAAGGGGGATTACTAACTATGGCTACACCTTC; CDR3: CASSRGITNYGYTF
size: NA; V: TRBV5-4; D: TRBD1; J: TRBJ1-2; DNA: TGTGCCAGCAGCGGCGGACAGGACTATGGCTACACCTTC; CDR3: CASSGGQDYGYTF
size: few; V: TRBV5-1; D: NA; J: TRBJ1-6; DNA: TGCGCCAGCAGCTTGGAAGGTTATAATTCACCCCTCCACTTT; CDR3: CASSLEGYNSPLHF
size: NA; V: TRBV4-1; D: NA; J: TRBJ1-4; DNA: TGCGCCAGCAGCCAAATCCAGCGGGATAATGAAAAACTGTTTTTT; CDR3: CASSQIQRDNEKLFF
size: few; V: TRBV9; D: TRBD1; J: TRBJ1-6; DNA: TGTGCCAGCAGCGACCCCGGGACAGGCAATTCACCCCTCCACTTT; CDR3: CASSDPGTGNSPLHF
size: NA; V: TRBV5-1; D: TRBD2; J: TRBJ2-1; DNA: TGCGCCAGCAGCTTTACTAGCGGGGGGGCGGCGTTCAATGAGCAGTTCTTC; CDR3: CASSFTSGGAAFNEQFF
size: NA; V: TRBV6-1; D: NA; J: TRBJ1-1; DNA: TGTGCCAGCAGTGTTTGGGACACTGAAGCTTTCTTT; CDR3: CASSVWDTEAFF
size: many; V: TRBV19; D: TRBD1; J: TRBJ1-6; DNA: TGTGCCAGTAGTGGAACAGGGGGTCTGAATTCACCCCTCCACTTT; CDR3: CASSGTGGLNSPLHF
size: NA; V: TRBV6-5; D: NA; J: TRBJ1-3; DNA: TGTGCCAGCAGTTACTCCGCAACCACACATACTGGAAACACCATATATTTT; CDR3: CASSYSATTHTGNTIYF
size: NA; V: TRBV19; D: NA; J: TRBJ1-2; DNA: TGTGCCAGTAGTGCGGGAGCGGGTGGAGACTATGGCTACACCTTC; CDR3: CASSAGAGGDYGYTF
size: few; V: TRBV15; D: TRBD2; J: TRBJ2-3; DNA: TGTGCCACCAGCAGAGTCCTAGGCGCGACTAGCGATAGCACAGATACGCAGTATTTT; CDR3: CATSRVLGATSDSTDTQYF
size: NA; V: TRBV7-2; D: NA; J: TRBJ1-1; DNA: TGTGCCAGCAATCGGGTAAGCGCGACCGATGAAGCTTTCTTT; CDR3: CASNRVSATDEAFF
size: NA; V: TRBV4-1; D: NA; J: TRBJ1-2; DNA: TGCGCCAGCAGCCAAGATCCCGGACAGACTAACTATGGCTACACCTTC; CDR3: CASSQDPGQTNYGYTF
size: many; V: TRBV6-1; D: TRBD1; J: TRBJ1-4; DNA: TGTGCCAGCAGCCCGACAGGGACTAATGAAAAACTGTTTTTT; CDR3: CASSPTGTNEKLFF
size: few; V: TRBV5-6; D: TRBD2; J: TRBJ2-1; DNA: TGTGCCAGCAGCTTGAGGACTAGCGGGGGAAATTCCTACAATGAGCAGTTCTTC; CDR3: CASSLRTSGGNSYNEQFF
size: few; V: TRBV6-5; D: TRBD2; J: TRBJ2-3; DNA: TGTGCCAGCAGTTCGGGACTAGCGGGGGGGCGGAACACAGATACGCAGTATTTT; CDR3: CASSSGLAGGRNTDTQYF
size: NA; V: TRBV6-2/TRBV6-3; D: NA; J: TRBJ1-2; DNA: TGTGCCAGCAGTTACCCTCGGCAGGCTTCTCGAGGCTACACCTTC; CDR3: CASSYPRQASRGYTF
size: NA; V: TRBV4-1; D: NA; J: TRBJ1-1; DNA: TGCGCCAGCAGCCAACTAACAGGGACCACTGAAGCTTTCTTT; CDR3: CASSQLTGTTEAFF
size: many; V: TRBV7-8; D: NA; J: TRBJ2-2; DNA: TGTGCCAGCAGGAACACGAACACCGGGGAGCTGTTTTTT; CDR3: CASRNTNTGELFF
size: many; V: TRBV21-1; D: NA; J: TRBJ2-3; DNA: TGTGCCAGCAGCAAACCGGGGGGGATCACAGATACGCAGTATTTT; CDR3: CASSKPGGITDTQYF
size: many; V: TRBV29-1; D: NA; J: TRBJ2-7; DNA: TGCAGCGTTGAATTAGGGACACCCCACGAGCAGTACTTC; CDR3: CSVELGTPHEQYF
size: many; V: TRBV11-2; D: NA; J: TRBJ2-7; DNA: TGTGCCAGCAGCCAATACAGGGACCAGTACTTC; CDR3: CASSQYRDQYF